These T cell receptor beta chains were read from a single sample in a study of blood T cell repertoires in COVID-19. This table comes from immunoSEQ multiplex PCR, and its TCRdb copy is limited to in-frame clones, with some not included. In the table there are about 60,000 clones, around 90% of which are singletons. The material sequenced was peripheral blood. The receptors were gathered from a man in his sixties with acute or convalescent COVID-19. Each CDR3 is given with its conserved first and last residue. Fields, in order: V gene, J gene, clone size, D gene, CDR3 protein, CDR3 DNA. A D gene is named only where the DNA matches it firmly. Expanded clones get a size class; other rows say once, few or many, or leave the size out.

v_gene: TRBV25-1; j_gene: TRBJ1-4; abundance: .; d_gene: TRBD1; CDR3aa: CASSVFLGQRDEKLFF; CDR3nt: TGTGCCAGCAGTGTCTTCCTGGGACAGAGAGATGAAAAACTGTTTTTT
v_gene: TRBV4-1; j_gene: TRBJ2-2; abundance: .; d_gene: .; CDR3aa: CASSQERYSPSTGELFF; CDR3nt: TGCGCCAGCAGCCAAGAAAGATACAGCCCCTCGACCGGGGAGCTGTTTTTT
v_gene: TRBV4-1; j_gene: TRBJ1-4; abundance: .; d_gene: .; CDR3aa: CASSPVGRSLGGKLFF; CDR3nt: TGCGCCAGCAGCCCCGTCGGACGGAGCCTTGGGGGGAAACTGTTTTTT
v_gene: TRBV5-1; j_gene: TRBJ2-5; abundance: .; d_gene: TRBD2; CDR3aa: CASSPRTSGSETQYF; CDR3nt: TGCGCCAGCAGCCCGCGGACTAGCGGGTCTGAGACCCAGTACTTC
v_gene: TRBV12-3/TRBV12-4; j_gene: TRBJ2-7; abundance: .; d_gene: .; CDR3aa: CATSRGSPYEQYF; CDR3nt: TGTGCCACCAGTCGGGGGTCTCCCTACGAGCAGTACTTC
v_gene: TRBV4-1; j_gene: TRBJ2-7; abundance: .; d_gene: TRBD2; CDR3aa: CASSQTGTSGYEQYF; CDR3nt: TGCGCCAGCAGCCAGACCGGGACTAGCGGCTACGAGCAGTACTTC
v_gene: TRBV2; j_gene: TRBJ2-2; abundance: .; d_gene: .; CDR3aa: CASRSEGTGELFF; CDR3nt: TGTGCCAGCCGCAGTGAGGGCACCGGGGAGCTGTTTTTT
v_gene: TRBV2; j_gene: TRBJ1-1; abundance: .; d_gene: .; CDR3aa: CASSDSVNTEAFF; CDR3nt: TGTGCCAGCAGTGATTCGGTGAACACTGAAGCTTTCTTT
v_gene: TRBV7-2; j_gene: TRBJ2-7; abundance: few; d_gene: TRBD2; CDR3aa: CASSSGLGGGGEQYF; CDR3nt: TGTGCCAGCAGCTCGGGACTAGGGGGTGGCGGAGAGCAGTACTTC
v_gene: TRBV29-1; j_gene: TRBJ2-7; abundance: .; d_gene: .; CDR3aa: CSVEDQSSDPYEQYF; CDR3nt: TGCAGCGTTGAAGATCAGTCTAGCGACCCCTACGAGCAGTACTTC
v_gene: TRBV5-1; j_gene: TRBJ2-3; abundance: .; d_gene: TRBD2; CDR3aa: CASSPQIAGGDTQYF; CDR3nt: TGCGCCAGCAGCCCACAAATAGCGGGTGGGGATACGCAGTATTTT
v_gene: TRBV19; j_gene: TRBJ1-2; abundance: once; d_gene: .; CDR3aa: CASSIKGQSNYGYTF; CDR3nt: TGTGCCAGTAGTATAAAAGGACAGTCCAACTATGGCTACACCTTC
v_gene: TRBV28; j_gene: TRBJ2-1; abundance: .; d_gene: .; CDR3aa: CASSFSMRGTQPLRGIKQFF; CDR3nt: TGTGCCAGCAGTTTTTCAATGCGGGGGACACAACCCTTACGGGGTATTAAGCAGTTCTTC
v_gene: TRBV3-1/TRBV3-2; j_gene: TRBJ2-5; abundance: .; d_gene: TRBD2; CDR3aa: CASSQEWLAGGGSETQYF; CDR3nt: TGTGCCAGCAGCCAAGAATGGCTAGCGGGAGGGGGGTCAGAGACCCAGTACTTC
v_gene: TRBV4-2; j_gene: TRBJ1-1; abundance: .; d_gene: .; CDR3aa: CASSQDPGTSGVNTEAFF; CDR3nt: TGTGCCAGCAGCCAAGATCCTGGCACCTCAGGGGTGAACACTGAAGCTTTCTTT
v_gene: TRBV9; j_gene: TRBJ2-1; abundance: .; d_gene: TRBD1; CDR3aa: CASSVVKETGAYNEQFF; CDR3nt: TGTGCCAGCAGCGTAGTGAAGGAGACAGGGGCCTACAATGAGCAGTTCTTC
v_gene: TRBV30; j_gene: TRBJ1-2; abundance: .; d_gene: TRBD1; CDR3aa: CAWAQGLGYGYTF; CDR3nt: TGTGCCTGGGCACAGGGGCTCGGCTATGGCTACACCTTC
v_gene: TRBV7-2; j_gene: TRBJ2-7; abundance: .; d_gene: TRBD2; CDR3aa: CASSLRTSPTYEQYF; CDR3nt: TGTGCCAGCAGCTTACGGACTAGCCCGACCTACGAGCAGTACTTC
v_gene: TRBV5-4; j_gene: TRBJ2-7; abundance: .; d_gene: .; CDR3aa: CASSLEREGEQYF; CDR3nt: TGTGCCAGCAGCTTGGAACGGGAAGGCGAGCAGTACTTC
v_gene: TRBV18; j_gene: TRBJ2-1; abundance: .; d_gene: .; CDR3aa: CASSPVLAREGEQFF; CDR3nt: TGTGCCAGCTCACCAGTGCTAGCGCGAGAAGGGGAGCAGTTCTTC
v_gene: TRBV14; j_gene: TRBJ1-4; abundance: .; d_gene: .; CDR3aa: CANSGKGLRLFF; CDR3nt: TGTGCCAATTCGGGGAAGGGCCTCCGACTGTTTTTT
v_gene: TRBV10-3; j_gene: TRBJ2-1; abundance: .; d_gene: .; CDR3aa: CAIQSQEGGQFF; CDR3nt: TGTGCCATCCAATCCCAGGAAGGTGGGCAGTTCTTC
v_gene: TRBV11-2; j_gene: TRBJ1-2; abundance: .; d_gene: .; CDR3aa: CASSSPGGYTF; CDR3nt: TGTGCCAGCAGCTCACCGGGGGGCTACACCTTC
v_gene: TRBV18; j_gene: TRBJ2-3; abundance: .; d_gene: TRBD2; CDR3aa: CASSPIAGAPDTQYF; CDR3nt: TGTGCCAGCTCACCGATAGCGGGAGCCCCAGATACGCAGTATTTT
v_gene: TRBV6-5; j_gene: TRBJ1-1; abundance: .; d_gene: .; CDR3aa: CASSLGQFEAFF; CDR3nt: TGTGCCAGCAGTTTAGGACAGTTTGAAGCTTTCTTT
v_gene: TRBV5-1; j_gene: TRBJ2-1; abundance: .; d_gene: TRBD2; CDR3aa: CASSPYEAGISYNEQFF; CDR3nt: TGCGCCAGCAGCCCCTATGAAGCGGGGATTTCCTACAATGAGCAGTTCTTC
v_gene: TRBV2; j_gene: TRBJ1-5; abundance: .; d_gene: .; CDR3aa: CASSGSRPTGQPQHF; CDR3nt: TGTGCCAGCAGTGGGTCCCGGCCAACGGGTCAGCCCCAGCATTTT
v_gene: TRBV3-1/TRBV3-2; j_gene: TRBJ1-1; abundance: once; d_gene: TRBD1; CDR3aa: CASSRGQANTEAFF; CDR3nt: TGTGCCAGCAGCCGGGGACAGGCCAACACTGAAGCTTTCTTT
v_gene: TRBV25-1; j_gene: TRBJ2-2; abundance: .; d_gene: .; CDR3aa: CASSRGSTGELFF; CDR3nt: TGTGCCAGCAGTAGAGGAAGCACCGGGGAGCTGTTTTTT
v_gene: TRBV9; j_gene: TRBJ1-1; abundance: .; d_gene: TRBD1; CDR3aa: CASSSRGQGSTEAFF; CDR3nt: TGTGCCAGCAGCTCGCGAGGACAGGGCTCCACTGAAGCTTTCTTT
v_gene: TRBV10-3; j_gene: TRBJ1-3; abundance: .; d_gene: TRBD1; CDR3aa: CANRPDGRGPGNTIYF; CDR3nt: TGTGCCAACCGCCCAGATGGCAGGGGGCCTGGAAACACCATATATTTT
v_gene: TRBV2; j_gene: TRBJ1-5; abundance: .; d_gene: .; CDR3aa: CASSEPGSGQPQHF; CDR3nt: TGTGCCAGCAGTGAACCCGGCTCGGGGCAGCCCCAGCATTTT
v_gene: TRBV19; j_gene: TRBJ2-2; abundance: few; d_gene: TRBD1; CDR3aa: CASSPIATGGYTGELFF; CDR3nt: TGTGCCAGTAGTCCCATCGCCACAGGGGGGTACACCGGGGAGCTGTTTTTT
v_gene: TRBV12-3/TRBV12-4; j_gene: TRBJ1-1; abundance: once; d_gene: .; CDR3aa: CASRFGSTEAFF; CDR3nt: TGTGCCAGCAGGTTCGGGTCCACTGAAGCTTTCTTT
v_gene: TRBV6-5; j_gene: TRBJ1-2; abundance: .; d_gene: .; CDR3aa: CASSYEGNYGYTF; CDR3nt: TGTGCCAGCAGTTACGAGGGTAACTATGGCTACACCTTC
v_gene: TRBV29-1; j_gene: TRBJ2-7; abundance: .; d_gene: TRBD1; CDR3aa: CSVAETGPGYEQYF; CDR3nt: TGCAGCGTTGCAGAGACAGGGCCGGGCTACGAGCAGTACTTC
v_gene: TRBV10-2; j_gene: TRBJ2-2; abundance: .; d_gene: .; CDR3aa: CASSAGPTGELFF; CDR3nt: TGCGCCAGCAGCGCGGGCCCCACCGGGGAGCTGTTTTTT
v_gene: TRBV3-1/TRBV3-2; j_gene: TRBJ1-5; abundance: once; d_gene: .; CDR3aa: CASSQSFGQLDQPQHF; CDR3nt: TGTGCCAGCAGCCAATCCTTTGGGCAGCTGGATCAGCCCCAGCATTTT
v_gene: TRBV28; j_gene: TRBJ2-7; abundance: few; d_gene: TRBD2; CDR3aa: CASSLGLAGQYF; CDR3nt: TGTGCCAGCAGCCTCGGACTAGCCGGGCAGTACTTC
v_gene: TRBV28; j_gene: TRBJ1-2; abundance: .; d_gene: .; CDR3aa: CASSSDVRGTYGYTF; CDR3nt: TGTGCCAGCAGTTCCGATGTGCGGGGGACTTATGGCTACACCTTC
v_gene: TRBV3-1/TRBV3-2; j_gene: TRBJ2-1; abundance: .; d_gene: .; CDR3aa: CASSQEGGSWDEQFF; CDR3nt: TGTGCCAGCAGCCAAGAGGGGGGATCCTGGGATGAGCAGTTCTTC
v_gene: TRBV2; j_gene: TRBJ2-3; abundance: .; d_gene: TRBD2; CDR3aa: CASSDSGSTDTQYF; CDR3nt: TGTGCCAGCAGTGATAGCGGGAGCACAGATACGCAGTATTTT